This TCR beta chain was found in a study of blood T cell repertoires in COVID-19. Germline CDR1 SGHDT, CDR2 YYEEEE. The V end was cut by 0 bases, the J end by 11 bases, with 15 bases between. The CDR3 contains 15 residues. Here immunoSEQ multiplex PCR was the method, and the copy in TCRdb shows in-frame clones only, minus some. The repertoire has 110,000 to 150,000 clones, around 81% of them found once; the top ten carry about 8%. Sequencing was done on a sample of peripheral blood. This TCR was sampled from a human donor in a cohort sampled during active COVID-19. The chain joins TRBV5-6 to TRBJ1-6, with a tentative D call TRBD1 (6 bases). The CDR3 region is CASSLVNRDHTPLHF. Written as DNA, the CDR3 is TGTGCCAGCAGCTTGGTAAACAGGGATCATACACCCCTCCACTTT.